Only a few counts were recorded for the clone carrying this T cell receptor (beta chain). As yet, its antigen is unknown. The data stem from a study of T-cell memory formation after mild COVID-19. The study's findings and limits: Detection of some responders pre-infection suggested pre-existing cross-reactive memory T cells participated. There was a balanced CD4/CD8 profile in clones contracting day 15 to 85, and later expanders leaned CD4+. The second-wave clones peaking on day 37 were not confirmed as SARS-CoV-2-specific.

Per germline, CDR1 SGHDT and CDR2 YYEEEE. There are 16 residues in the CDR3. V dropped 0 bases and J dropped 5; count of bases not matched to a gene: 9. UMIs and sample barcodes were carried by the TCR alpha and TCR beta cDNA libraries that 5'RACE produced using constant-segment primers. TCRdb re-called the 5' RACE reads with MiXCR, one entry per CDR3 protein. The sample includes about 210,000 distinct CDR3 sequences, around 25% of them seen just once. V is TRBV5-6 and J is TRBJ2-5; 8 bases fit TRBD2. The sequence derives from an adult woman who had mild COVID-19 (a few samples of this study predate the infection). Cell type and time point are not known. Sequenced material: PBMCs or a T cell subset sorted from them (not recorded which). CDR3: CASSLGLANPKETQYF. The CDR3 coding sequence is TGTGCCAGCAGCTTGGGACTAGCGAACCCGAAGGAGACCCAGTACTTC.